The 20 T cell receptor beta chains below all came from one sample that was sequenced in a study of cytomegalovirus exposure and HLA in healthy donors. Assay used: immunoSEQ multiplex PCR; TCRdb lists only in-frame clones, some missing. The data show roughly 150,000 clones, roughly nine tenths seen once. Sequencing was performed on PBMCs. The origin of the receptors is a woman aged 18-29 years in good health and CMV-seropositive.

V is TRBV6-1 and J is TRBJ2-7; D unresolved. The CDR3 consists of 13 residues. V was pared by 7 bases and J by 3 bases, with 13 bases between. Germline CDR1 is MNHNS and CDR2 is SASEGT. The CDR3 region has the DNA TGTGCCAGCAAGCAGACCGCGGACTACGAGCAGTACTTC. Translating it yields CASKQTADYEQYF.

The V gene is TRBV19, the J gene TRBJ1-5; D possibly corresponds to TRBD1 (6 bases). V lost 6 bases and J 7 bases, leaving 16 bases between the germline ends. This CDR3 has 14 amino acids. Germline V gene data show CDR1 as LNHDA and CDR2 as SQIVND (reference sequence). The CDR3 nucleotides are TGTGCCAGTAGACACGGACAGAGGGAACAGCCCCAGCATTTT. This sequence encodes CASRHGQREQPQHF. The full variable domain, with the rest looked up from reference TRBV19 and TRBJ1-5, is DGGITQSPKYLFRKEGQNVTLSCEQNLNHDAMYWYRQDPGQGLRLIYYSQIVNDFQKGDIAEGYSVSREKKESFPLTVTSAQKNPTAFYLCASRHGQREQPQHFGDGTRLSIL.

V is TRBV6-1 and J is TRBJ1-5; D remains ambiguous. The CDR3 length is 14 residues. V was clipped by 1 base and J by 3 bases, with 7 bases between them. The germline V gene encodes CDR1 MNHNS and CDR2 SASEGT. The DNA for the CDR3 is TGTGCCAGCAGTGAAGTGAGCGCCAATCAGCCCCAGCATTTT. Translating it yields CASSEVSANQPQHF.

This chain connects TRBV2 to TRBJ2-1, with TRBD1 matching over 8 bases. J lost 5 bases, V lost 6 bases, and 3 bases had no gene match. Germline CDR1 and CDR2: SNHLY and FYNNEI. This CDR3 is 13 amino acids long. The CDR3 bases are TGTGCCAGCAGCTTGGACAGGGACAATGAGCAGTTCTTC. It codes for CASSLDRDNEQFF.

Comment on this clone: The same CDR3 also results from other DNA sequences found in this sample. The chain combines TRBV28 with TRBJ2-7, with D hard to call. Germline CDR1 and CDR2: MDHEN and SYDVKM. Deletions cut 5 bases from V and 3 bases from J, with 2 bases between. The CDR3 contains 10 residues. The CDR3 here is CASSHYEQYF. The CDR3 region has the DNA TGTGCCAGCAGTCACTACGAGCAGTACTTC.

V usage is TRBV7-2 and J usage is TRBJ2-4; 8 positions agree with TRBD2. This CDR3 is built from 16 residues. Germline lookup yields CDR1 SGHTA and CDR2 FQGNSA. J gave up 8 bases and V 5 bases, and 14 bases lay outside the gene matches. The CDR3 coding sequence is TGTGCCAGCAGCCCGAGGGTGGGAGCGGGAGTTGACATTCAGTACTTC. Translation gives CASSPRVGAGVDIQYF.

This chain uses TRBV5-1 with TRBJ2-7; D is undetermined. The ends were cut back, 4 bases at V and 5 bases at J, with 19 bases in the middle. This CDR3 has 15 amino acids. Germline CDR1 is SGHRS and CDR2 is YFSETQ. The CDR3 sequence: CASSPGGRPYHEQYF. In nucleotides, the CDR3 is TGCGCCAGCAGCCCGGGTGGCCGACCCTACCACGAGCAGTACTTC. The whole variable domain, remainder taken from reference TRBV5-1 and TRBJ2-7, is KAGVTQTPRYLIKTRGQQVTLSCSPISGHRSVSWYQQTPGQGLQFLFEYFSETQRNKGNFPGRFSGRQFSNSRSEMNVSTLELGDSALYLCASSPGGRPYHEQYFGPGTRLTVT.

This CDR3 reads CASREGAGTDTQYF. CDR3 coding DNA: TGTGCCAGCAGGGAGGGGGCAGGCACAGATACGCAGTATTTT. V usage is TRBV11-3 and J usage is TRBJ2-3, with TRBD1 as a possible D gene (7 bases). CDR1 and CDR2 from the germline V gene are SGHNT and YENEEA. The CDR3 is made up of 14 amino acids. With 6 bases removed from V and 1 base from J, the gap between germline ends came to 11 bases.

The chain is built from TRBV18 and TRBJ2-1; tentative D call: TRBD2 (6 bases). Between the trimmed V and J ends, which lost 1 base and 2 bases, there was a span of 15 bases. The CDR3 runs to 17 residues. CDR1 is KGHSH and CDR2 is LQKENI in the germline V gene. In nucleotides, the CDR3 is TGTGCCAGCTCACCACGACCCGGGAGCAGAGCCTACAATGAGCAGTTCTTC. This translates into CASSPRPGSRAYNEQFF.

This sequence joins TRBV14 and TRBJ2-7; a weak D match, TRBD1 (5 bases). The CDR3 is made up of 15 amino acids. Germline V lookup: CDR1 SGHDN, CDR2 FVKESK. V shed 1 base and J shed 0 bases, with 10 bases lying between them. The CDR3 reads CASSQATGSSYEQYF. The CDR3 bases are TGTGCCAGCAGCCAAGCCACAGGCAGCTCCTACGAGCAGTACTTC.

The chain is built from TRBV25-1 and TRBJ2-3; 7 nucleotides match TRBD1. J was trimmed by 2 bases and V by 6 bases; bases with no gene match: 8. This CDR3 region has 15 residues. Germline V gene lookup returns CDR1 MGHDK and CDR2 SYGVNS. The CDR3 sequence is CASRPDRPPTDTQYF. The CDR3 coding sequence is TGTGCCAGCAGGCCGGACAGGCCCCCCACAGATACGCAGTATTTT. The whole variable domain, filled in from reference TRBV25-1 and TRBJ2-3, reads EADIYQTPRYLVIGTGKKITLECSQTMGHDKMYWYQQDPGMELHLIHYSYGVNSTEKGDLSSESTVSRIRTEHFPLTLESARPSHTSQYLCASRPDRPPTDTQYFGPGTRLTVL.

The chain carries TRBV4-2 and TRBJ2-2; 7 nucleotides align to TRBD2. Germline V gene sequence: CDR1 LGHNA, CDR2 YNFKEQ. V lost 1 base to trimming and J lost 6 bases; unmatched junction nucleotides: 8. CDR3 length: 16 residues. CDR3 amino acids: CASSQVAARGAGELFF. The CDR3 coding sequence is TGTGCCAGCAGCCAAGTAGCGGCCCGGGGGGCCGGGGAGCTGTTTTTT.

The chain uses TRBV2 and TRBJ2-3, with 13 nucleotides matching TRBD2. This CDR3 contains 18 residues. Germline V gives CDR1 SNHLY, CDR2 FYNNEI. Trimming removed 2 bases from V and 3 bases from J; junction bases left unmatched: 8. CDR3: CASSETRTSGSATDTQYF. Written as DNA, the CDR3 is TGTGCCAGCAGTGAAACCCGGACTAGCGGGAGTGCTACAGATACGCAGTATTTT.

This clone was observed a single time. The CDR3 is CASSGTLTGELFF. CDR3 bases: TGCGCCAGCAGTGGGACTTTAACCGGGGAGCTGTTTTTT. The chain carries TRBV5-1 and TRBJ2-2, with D possibly matching TRBD2 (6 bases). V lost 5 bases and J lost 5, with 10 bases in between. Germline loops: CDR1 SGHRS, CDR2 YFSETQ. The CDR3 consists of 13 residues.

This sequence joins TRBV5-1 and TRBJ2-1; 8 positions match TRBD1. The CDR3 runs 13 residues. V lost 4 bases to trimming and J lost 7 bases; unmatched junction nucleotides: 4. Germline CDR1 and CDR2: SGHRS and YFSETQ. CDR3 sequence: CASSGYRGNEQFF. The CDR3 DNA reads TGCGCCAGCAGCGGGTACAGGGGGAATGAGCAGTTCTTC.

This clone was seen just once. This chain uses TRBV29-1 with TRBJ1-3, with a possible D match to TRBD1 (5 bases). With 4 bases removed from V and 3 bases from J, the gap between germline ends came to 7 bases. The CDR3 is made up of 12 amino acids. Germline V CDR1 and CDR2: SQVTM, ANQGSEA. In DNA, the CDR3 is TGCAGCGTTGGGACAATTGGAAACACCATATATTTT. Protein: CSVGTIGNTIYF.

J is TRBJ1-5 and V is TRBV6-6, with a possible D match to TRBD1 (5 bases). CDR3 length: 16 residues. V lost 6 bases to trimming and J lost 0 bases, with 15 bases between them. Germline V gene sequence: CDR1 MNHNY, CDR2 SVGAGI (reference sequence). CDR3 coding DNA: TGTGCCAGCAGATCAACAGGTCCGAATAGCAATCAGCCCCAGCATTTT. Its protein is CASRSTGPNSNQPQHF.

The chain has TRBV30 and TRBJ2-7; 11 positions match TRBD2. Germline trimming cut 4 bases from V and 0 bases from J; bases unmatched to any gene: 5. The CDR3 sequence is 15 residues long. CDR1 GTSNPN and CDR2 SVGIG come from the germline V gene (reference sequence). The CDR3 here is CAWTLAGVNSYEQYF. DNA of the CDR3: TGTGCCTGGACACTAGCGGGAGTCAACTCCTACGAGCAGTACTTC.

The chain links TRBV2 to TRBJ2-7; no definite D call. The germline V and J ends were trimmed by 6 bases and 5 bases, with 11 bases remaining between them. Germline values: CDR1 SNHLY, CDR2 FYNNEI. This CDR3 contains 12 residues. The CDR3 protein is CASRQNYNEQYF. The CDR3 coding sequence is TGTGCCAGCAGGCAAAACTATAACGAGCAGTACTTC.

The chain employs TRBV4-1 and TRBJ2-3; tentative D call: TRBD2 (7 bases). This CDR3 is built from 16 residues. Deletions cut 0 bases from V and 4 bases from J, with 14 bases between. The germline gives CDR1 MGHRA, CDR2 YSYEKL. DNA of the CDR3: TGCGCCAGCAGCCAAGATCGAGGGGGGGTCGCAGATACGCAGTATTTT. Protein sequence: CASSQDRGGVADTQYF.